One sample yielded the 20 T cell receptor beta chains listed below, sequenced in a study of OX40 agonist ivuxolimab in advanced cancers. Clones were sequenced by immunoSEQ multiplex PCR, and TCRdb holds only the in-frame ones, with some missing. Of 30,000 to 40,000 clones in the sample, about 92% are singletons; the top ten hold around 9%. Source: CD4+ or CD8+ T cells sorted from blood, taken in a trial of the OX40 agonist ivuxolimab. These receptors were collected from an adult with an advanced solid tumor such as melanoma, head and neck, liver or kidney cancer.

The J gene is TRBJ1-3, the V gene TRBV5-1, with TRBD1 as a possible D gene (5 bases). The CDR3 is 13 residues long. Trimming removed 2 bases at V and 4 bases at J, with 7 bases between. Germline V lookup: CDR1 SGHRS, CDR2 YFSETQ. CDR3 protein: CASSLGAGNTIYF. Here the CDR3 DNA reads TGCGCCAGCAGCTTAGGGGCCGGAAACACCATATATTTT.

The rearrangement links TRBV19 to TRBJ1-1; 7 bases line up with TRBD1. The CDR3 has 14 amino acids. V gave up 5 bases and J gave up 3 bases; unmatched junction bases: 6. CDR1 and CDR2 (germline): LNHDA, SQIVND (reference sequence). CDR3 coding DNA: TGTGCCAGTAGTGAGATAGACAGGGACACTGAAGCTTTCTTT. Protein: CASSEIDRDTEAFF. The full variable domain, with the rest looked up from reference TRBV19 and TRBJ1-1, is DGGITQSPKYLFRKEGQNVTLSCEQNLNHDAMYWYRQDPGQGLRLIYYSQIVNDFQKGDIAEGYSVSREKKESFPLTVTSAQKNPTAFYLCASSEIDRDTEAFFGQGTRLTVV.

The chain couples TRBV2 to TRBJ2-3, with 8 positions matching TRBD1. The germline V gene encodes CDR1 SNHLY and CDR2 FYNNEI. The CDR3 extends over 14 amino acids. V gave up 6 bases and J gave up 6 bases; unmatched junction bases: 8. CDR3 residues: CASSGGQVSDTQYF. The CDR3 DNA sequence: TGTGCCAGCAGCGGGGGACAGGTATCCGATACGCAGTATTTT.

This clone appeared a few times. The CDR3 region has the DNA TGTGCCAGCAGTTTGGACAGGGGGGCCTACGAGCAGTACTTC. It encodes CASSLDRGAYEQYF. The chain links TRBV6-5 to TRBJ2-7; 10 bases match TRBD1. This CDR3 region has 14 residues. Germline trimming cut 4 bases from V and 2 bases from J; bases unmatched to any gene: 2. Germline V gene data show CDR1 as MNHEY and CDR2 as SVGAGI.

This clone has only one observation. The junction departs from the called germline gene at one end, perhaps through a read error. The V gene is TRBV2, the J gene TRBJ2-2; the D gene is possibly TRBD2 (5 bases). Germline V lookup: CDR1 SNHLY, CDR2 FYNNEI. The CDR3 has 18 residues. The DNA of the CDR3 is TGTGCCAGCAGTGCGGAACGAATCTCGAGGGTGACGCACCGGGGAGCTGTTTTT. Translated, it gives CASSAERISRVTHRGAVF. Full variable domain (remainder filled in from reference TRBV2 and TRBJ2-2): EPEVTQTPSHQVTQMGQEVILRCVPISNHLYFYWYRQILGQKVEFLVSFYNNEISEKSEIFDDQFSVERPDGSNFTLKIRSTKLEDSAMYFCASSAERISRVTHRGAVFGEGSRLTVL.

The CDR3 reads CASSLARGGFTGELFF. DNA of the CDR3: TGTGCCAGCAGCTTGGCGCGGGGGGGCTTCACCGGGGAGCTGTTTTTT. The chain employs TRBV5-4 and TRBJ2-2; 9 nucleotides match TRBD2. CDR3 length equals 16 residues. Looked up from germline, CDR1 is SGHNT and CDR2 is YYREEE (reference sequence). The V gene end was trimmed by 0 bases and the J gene end by 4 bases; junction bases not matched to a gene: 4.

The chain couples TRBV28 to TRBJ2-4; 10 bases are a match to TRBD1. CDR1 and CDR2 (germline): MDHEN, SYDVKM. This CDR3 region has 13 residues. The junction had 1 base not matched to a gene; V was cut back by 6 bases and J by 5 bases. CDR3: CASRGTGENIQYF. The CDR3, as DNA: TGTGCCAGCAGAGGGACAGGGGAAAACATTCAGTACTTC.

The rearrangement links TRBV28 to TRBJ2-6; 9 bases map to TRBD1. J lost 0 bases, V lost 5 bases, and 8 bases had no gene match. CDR3 length: 18 amino acids. The germline gives CDR1 MDHEN, CDR2 SYDVKM. CDR3 nucleotides: TGTGCCAGCAGTGGACAGGGGCTTCTCCCCTCTGGGGCCAACGTCCTGACTTTC. Translated: CASSGQGLLPSGANVLTF.

About this clone itself: The junction shows a germline mismatch at one end, possibly a read error. Other DNA sequences in the sample encode the same CDR3. The V gene is TRBV18, the J gene TRBJ2-4, with D possibly TRBD1 on 6 matching bases. The V gene's germline CDR1 is KGHSH and CDR2 LQKENI. The CDR3 contains 16 residues. The CDR3 region is CASSPRDKLAKNIQYF. The CDR3 DNA reads TGCGCCAGCTCACCCCGGGACAAACTAGCCAAAAACATTCAGTACTTC. Full variable domain (missing parts from reference TRBV18 and TRBJ2-4): NAGVMQNPRHLVRRRGQEARLRCSPMKGHSHVYWYRQLPEEGLKFMVYLQKENIIDESGMPKERFSAEFPKEGPSILRIQQVVRGDSAAYFCASSPRDKLAKNIQYFGAGTRLSVL.

In DNA, the CDR3 is TGCGCCAGCAGCCCGGATAGAGGAGGAGAGACCCAGTACTTC. This translates into CASSPDRGGETQYF. This chain links TRBV5-1 with TRBJ2-5; a possible D gene is TRBD2 (5 bases). CDR3 size: 14 residues. V lost 4 bases to trimming and J lost 4 bases, with 14 bases between them. Germline V gene lookup returns CDR1 SGHRS and CDR2 YFSETQ.

This chain joins TRBV19 and TRBJ2-7; 11 bases fit TRBD2. V lost 6 bases to trimming and J lost 4 bases; unmatched junction nucleotides: 8. The germline gives CDR1 LNHDA, CDR2 SQIVND (reference sequence). The length of the CDR3 is 15 residues. CDR3 in amino acids: CASSTTGLAVYEQYF. CDR3 nucleotide sequence: TGTGCCAGTAGCACCACGGGACTAGCGGTATACGAGCAGTACTTC.

This clone has only one observation. The chain combines TRBV4-2 with TRBJ2-2; D perhaps matches TRBD1 (5 bases). CDR1 is LGHNA, CDR2 YNFKEQ, per germline. The CDR3 length is 15 residues. Trimming stripped 8 bases from V and 1 base from J, with 14 bases between. CDR3 sequence: CASDSGQGNTGELFF. In DNA form, the CDR3 reads TGTGCCAGCGACTCCGGGCAGGGGAACACCGGGGAGCTGTTTTTT.

The rearrangement joins TRBV2 to TRBJ2-7; tentatively, D is TRBD2 (5 bases). In germline, CDR1 is SNHLY, CDR2 FYNNEI. The CDR3 totals 12 residues. The V end was cut by 7 bases, the J end by 3 bases, with 10 bases between. The CDR3 nucleotides are TGTGCCAGCACCGGGAAAGGCTACGAGCAGTACTTC. It translates to CASTGKGYEQYF.

The chain is built from TRBV9 and TRBJ1-2; 9 bases line up with TRBD1. V lost 3 bases and J lost 8; bases outside the gene matches: 8. Germline assignment: CDR1 SGDLS and CDR2 YYNGEE. The CDR3 runs to 14 residues. CDR3 residues: CASSAQGAGQGYTF. Here the CDR3 DNA reads TGTGCCAGCAGCGCACAGGGGGCTGGACAAGGCTACACCTTC. Supplemented by reference TRBV9 and TRBJ1-2, the full variable domain reads DSGVTQTPKHLITATGQRVTLRCSPRSGDLSVYWYQQSLDQGLQFLIQYYNGEERAKGNILERFSAQQFPDLHSELNLSSLELGDSALYFCASSAQGAGQGYTFGSGTRLTVV.

The chain couples TRBV5-5 to TRBJ1-2; no definite D call. CDR3 length: 13 residues. Germline lookup yields CDR1 SGHKS and CDR2 YYEKEE (reference sequence). Trimming shortened V by 0 bases and J by 4 bases, and 7 bases separated the two germline ends. This CDR3 is CASSLDSTYGYTF. CDR3 bases: TGTGCCAGCAGCTTGGACAGCACCTATGGCTACACCTTC. Filled out from reference TRBV5-5 and TRBJ1-2, the complete variable domain reads DAGVTQSPTHLIKTRGQQVTLRCSPISGHKSVSWYQQVLGQGPQFIFQYYEKEERGRGNFPDRFSARQFPNYSSELNVNALLLGDSALYLCASSLDSTYGYTFGSGTRLTVV.

This sequence joins TRBV27 and TRBJ2-3; D is perhaps TRBD1 (5 bases). The V gene's germline CDR1 is MNHEY and CDR2 SMNVEV (reference sequence). Trimming took off 6 bases at V and 1 base at J, with 14 bases between the two ends. This CDR3 has 15 residues. CDR3 sequence reads: CASSQFLGRTDTQYF. Here the CDR3 DNA reads TGTGCCAGCAGCCAATTCTTGGGGCGCACAGATACGCAGTATTTT.

The V and J genes are TRBV15 and TRBJ1-2; unclear D gene. CDR3 length: 15 amino acids. V lost 1 base and J 5 bases, leaving 14 bases between the germline ends. From germline, CDR1 is LNHNV and CDR2 YYDKDF (reference sequence). CDR3 nucleotide sequence: TGTGCCACCAGCAGAGGCGGCTTCGCCCCATATGGCTACACCTTC. Protein product: CATSRGGFAPYGYTF.

The V and J genes are TRBV5-1 and TRBJ2-1; D is uncertain. The germline CDR1 and CDR2 sequences are SGHRS and YFSETQ. V lost 2 bases and J lost 5, with 11 bases in between. The CDR3 extends over 14 amino acids. CDR3 protein: CASSFFLSNNEQFF. Written as DNA, the CDR3 is TGCGCCAGCAGCTTCTTCCTATCGAACAATGAGCAGTTCTTC.

The genes are TRBV7-9 and TRBJ2-7; D not certain. This CDR3 has 12 amino acids. V lost 5 bases and J lost 5, with 10 bases in between. CDR1 is SEHNR and CDR2 is FQNEAQ in the germline V gene (reference sequence). CDR3 residues: CASSRTLHEQYF. The DNA for the CDR3 is TGTGCCAGCAGCCGCACCCTCCACGAGCAGTACTTC.

The chain links TRBV11-2 to TRBJ1-2, with 7 bases fitting TRBD1. V lost 2 bases, J lost 6 bases, and 12 bases stayed unmatched. CDR3 size: 16 residues. Germline V gene sequence: CDR1 SGHAT, CDR2 FQNNGV. The CDR3 nucleotides read TGTGCCAGCAGCTTAACCCGGACAGGCTGGGGACATGGCTACACCTTC. Its translation is CASSLTRTGWGHGYTF.